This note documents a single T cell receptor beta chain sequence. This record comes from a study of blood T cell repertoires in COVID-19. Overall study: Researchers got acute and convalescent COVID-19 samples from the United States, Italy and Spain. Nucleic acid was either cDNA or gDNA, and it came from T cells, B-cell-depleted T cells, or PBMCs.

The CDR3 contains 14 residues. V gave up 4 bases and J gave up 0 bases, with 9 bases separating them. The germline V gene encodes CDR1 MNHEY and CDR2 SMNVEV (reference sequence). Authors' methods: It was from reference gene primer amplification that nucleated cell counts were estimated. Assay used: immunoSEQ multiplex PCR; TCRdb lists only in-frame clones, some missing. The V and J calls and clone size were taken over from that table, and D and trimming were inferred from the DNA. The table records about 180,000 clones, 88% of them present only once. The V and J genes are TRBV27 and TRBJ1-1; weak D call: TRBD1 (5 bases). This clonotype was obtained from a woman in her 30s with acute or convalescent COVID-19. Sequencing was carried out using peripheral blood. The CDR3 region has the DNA TGTGCCAGCAGTTCAGGGACTTTGAACACTGAAGCTTTCTTT. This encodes CASSSGTLNTEAFF.